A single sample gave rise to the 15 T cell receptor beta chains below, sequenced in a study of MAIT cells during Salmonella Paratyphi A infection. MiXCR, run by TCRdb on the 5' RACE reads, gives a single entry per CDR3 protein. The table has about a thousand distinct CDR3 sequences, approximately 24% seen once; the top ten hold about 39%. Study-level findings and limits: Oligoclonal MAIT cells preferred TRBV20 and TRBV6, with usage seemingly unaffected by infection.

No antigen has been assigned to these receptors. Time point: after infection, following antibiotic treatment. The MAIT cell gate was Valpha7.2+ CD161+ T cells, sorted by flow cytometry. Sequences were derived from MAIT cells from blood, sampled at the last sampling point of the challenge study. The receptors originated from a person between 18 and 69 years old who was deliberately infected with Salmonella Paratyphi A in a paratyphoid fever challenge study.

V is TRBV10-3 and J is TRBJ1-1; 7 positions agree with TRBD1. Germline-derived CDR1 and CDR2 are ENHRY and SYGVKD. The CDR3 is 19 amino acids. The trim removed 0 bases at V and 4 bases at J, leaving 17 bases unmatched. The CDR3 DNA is TGTGCCATCAGTGAGTCAGAGACAGGGAAGGCTCGAGGTGTCACTGAAGCTTTCTTT. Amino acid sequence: CAISESETGKARGVTEAFF.

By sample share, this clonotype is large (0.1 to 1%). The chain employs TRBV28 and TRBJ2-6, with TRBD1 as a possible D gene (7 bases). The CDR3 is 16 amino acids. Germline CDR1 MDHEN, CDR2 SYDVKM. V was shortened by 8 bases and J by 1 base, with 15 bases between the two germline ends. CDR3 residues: CASHAEGASGANVLTF. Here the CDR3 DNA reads TGTGCCAGCCACGCGGAGGGGGCGTCTGGGGCCAACGTCCTGACTTTC.

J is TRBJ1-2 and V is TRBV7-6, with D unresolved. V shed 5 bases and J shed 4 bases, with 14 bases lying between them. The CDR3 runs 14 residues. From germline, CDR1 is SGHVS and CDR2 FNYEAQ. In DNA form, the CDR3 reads TGTGCCAGCAGCCCCGAGGCGGCAGTCTATGGCTACACCTTC. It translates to CASSPEAAVYGYTF.

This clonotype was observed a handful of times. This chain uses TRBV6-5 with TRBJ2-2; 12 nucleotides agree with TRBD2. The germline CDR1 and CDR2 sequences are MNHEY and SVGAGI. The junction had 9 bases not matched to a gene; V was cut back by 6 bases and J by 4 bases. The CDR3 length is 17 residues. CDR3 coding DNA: TGTGCCAGCAGCCAAGCTACTAGCGGGAGGATCACCGGGGAGCTGTTTTTT. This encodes CASSQATSGRITGELFF.

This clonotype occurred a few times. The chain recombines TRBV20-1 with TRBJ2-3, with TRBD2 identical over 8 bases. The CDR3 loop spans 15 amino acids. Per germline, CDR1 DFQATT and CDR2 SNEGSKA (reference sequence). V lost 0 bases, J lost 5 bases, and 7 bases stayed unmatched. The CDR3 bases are TGCAGTGCTAGAGATTCAGGGCGGGAGGTAGATACGCAGTATTTT. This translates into CSARDSGREVDTQYF.

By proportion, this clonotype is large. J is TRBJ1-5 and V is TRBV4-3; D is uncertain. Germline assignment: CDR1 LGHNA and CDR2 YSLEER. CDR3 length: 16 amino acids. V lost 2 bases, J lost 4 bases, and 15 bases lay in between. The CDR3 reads CASSQTIGRDNQPQHF. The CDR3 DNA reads TGCGCCAGCAGCCAAACAATCGGCAGAGATAATCAGCCCCAGCATTTT.

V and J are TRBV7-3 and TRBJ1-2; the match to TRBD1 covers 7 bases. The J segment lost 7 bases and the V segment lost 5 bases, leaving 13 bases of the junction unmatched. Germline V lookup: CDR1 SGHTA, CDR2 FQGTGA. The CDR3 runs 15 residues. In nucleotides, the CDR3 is TGTGCCAGCAGCCCCGGGACAGTAACGAGTAGTGGCTACACCTTC. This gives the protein CASSPGTVTSSGYTF.

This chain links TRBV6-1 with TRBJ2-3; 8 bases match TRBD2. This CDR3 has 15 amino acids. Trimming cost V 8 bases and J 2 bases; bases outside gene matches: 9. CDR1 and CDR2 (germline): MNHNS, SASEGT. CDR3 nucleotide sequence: TGTGCCAGCCTCGGGGGGGGCCGCCACACAGATACGCAGTATTTT. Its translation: CASLGGGRHTDTQYF.

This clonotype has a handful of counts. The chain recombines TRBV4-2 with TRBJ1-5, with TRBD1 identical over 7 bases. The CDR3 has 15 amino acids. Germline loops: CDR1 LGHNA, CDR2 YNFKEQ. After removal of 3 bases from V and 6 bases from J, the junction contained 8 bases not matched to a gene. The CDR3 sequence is CASSQGQPEAQPQHF. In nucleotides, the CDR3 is TGTGCCAGCAGCCAGGGACAGCCCGAGGCTCAGCCCCAGCATTTT.

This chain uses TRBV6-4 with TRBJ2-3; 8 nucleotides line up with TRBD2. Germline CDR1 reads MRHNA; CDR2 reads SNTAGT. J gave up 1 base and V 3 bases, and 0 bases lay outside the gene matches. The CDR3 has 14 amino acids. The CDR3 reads CASSERGGTDTQYF. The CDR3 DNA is TGTGCCAGCAGTGAGCGGGGGGGCACAGATACGCAGTATTTT.

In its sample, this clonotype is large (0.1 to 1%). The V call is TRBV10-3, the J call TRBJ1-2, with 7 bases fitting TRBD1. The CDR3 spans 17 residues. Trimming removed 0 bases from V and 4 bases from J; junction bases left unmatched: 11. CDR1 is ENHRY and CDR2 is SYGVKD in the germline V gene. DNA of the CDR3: TGTGCCATCAGTGAGTCAGAGACAGGGAGCTTTGGCTATGGCTACACCTTC. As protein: CAISESETGSFGYGYTF.

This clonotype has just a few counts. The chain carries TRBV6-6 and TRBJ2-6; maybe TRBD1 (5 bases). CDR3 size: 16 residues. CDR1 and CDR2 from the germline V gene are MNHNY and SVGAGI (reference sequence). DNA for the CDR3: TGTGAAAGAAGTTACTCCACAGGAACTGGGGCCAACGTCCTGACTTTC. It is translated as CERSYSTGTGANVLTF.

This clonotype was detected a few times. Here the CDR3 DNA reads TGTGCCAGCAGTGACTCGGGGACTACCGACTACAATGAGCAGTTCTTC. Amino acid sequence: CASSDSGTTDYNEQFF. The chain employs TRBV6-4 and TRBJ2-1; the match to TRBD2 covers 7 bases. The germline V gene encodes CDR1 MRHNA and CDR2 SNTAGT. The V and J ends lost 0 bases and 3 bases, in that order; junction bases with no gene match: 5. CDR3 length equals 16 residues.

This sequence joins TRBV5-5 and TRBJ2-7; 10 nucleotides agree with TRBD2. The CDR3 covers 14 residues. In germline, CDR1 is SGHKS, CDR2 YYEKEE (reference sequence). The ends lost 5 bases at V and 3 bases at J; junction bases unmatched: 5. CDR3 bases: TGTGCCAGCAGTTCTACTAGCGGGATCTACGAGCAGTACTTC. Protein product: CASSSTSGIYEQYF.

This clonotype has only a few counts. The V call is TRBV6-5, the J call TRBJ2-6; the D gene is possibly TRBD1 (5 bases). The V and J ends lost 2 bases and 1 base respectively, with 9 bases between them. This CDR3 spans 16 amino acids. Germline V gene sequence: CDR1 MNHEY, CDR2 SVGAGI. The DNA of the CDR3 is TGTGCCAGCAGTTACAACCCAGGGTCTGGGGCCAACGTCCTGACTTTC. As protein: CASSYNPGSGANVLTF.